Below, 6 T cell receptor beta chains from the same sample are listed, as sequenced in a study of cytomegalovirus exposure and HLA in healthy donors. The PCR had 60 Vbeta and 13 Jbeta primers. Measured with immunoSEQ multiplex PCR; TCRdb has only the in-frame clones, and not every one. The listing contains approximately 140,000 clones. Specimen: PBMCs. The receptor source for this set is a woman in her late teens or twenties in good health and CMV-seronegative.

The V call is TRBV29-1, the J call TRBJ1-2; a weak D match, TRBD1 (6 bases). The V end lost 1 base, the J end lost 2 bases, and 11 bases lay between the germline ends. Germline V gives CDR1 SQVTM, CDR2 ANQGSEA. The CDR3 is 14 residues long. In DNA, the CDR3 is TGCAGCGTTGAAGCCCCCAGGGGAAACTATGGCTACACCTTC. Amino acids: CSVEAPRGNYGYTF.

The chain is built from TRBV7-3 and TRBJ1-5; D gene unclear. Between the trimmed V and J ends, which lost 3 bases and 4 bases, there was a span of 7 bases. CDR3 length equals 13 residues. Germline V gene sequence: CDR1 SGHTA, CDR2 FQGTGA. The CDR3 spells CASSFSANQPQHF. In nucleotides, the CDR3 is TGTGCCAGCAGCTTCAGCGCAAATCAGCCCCAGCATTTT.

This chain connects TRBV27 to TRBJ2-7; 9 bases are shared with TRBD2. Germline V gives CDR1 MNHEY, CDR2 SMNVEV (reference sequence). V lost 3 bases and J lost 3; bases outside the gene matches: 3. The CDR3 covers 14 residues. CDR3 DNA: TGTGCCAGCAGTTTTGGTAGCGGGAGCTACGAGCAGTACTTC. Protein product: CASSFGSGSYEQYF.

The genes are TRBV5-8 and TRBJ1-4; 8 bases match TRBD1. The CDR3 has 11 residues. Germline trimming cut 4 bases from V and 12 bases from J; bases unmatched to any gene: 2. Per germline, CDR1 SGHTS and CDR2 YDEGEE. CDR3 protein: CASSGRGQLFF. CDR3 DNA sequence: TGTGCCAGCAGCGGCAGGGGGCAACTGTTTTTT. The complete variable domain, with remaining parts taken from reference TRBV5-8 and TRBJ1-4, reads EAGVTQSPTHLIKTRGQQATLRCSPISGHTSVYWYQQALGLGLQFLLWYDEGEERNRGNFPPRFSGRQFPNYSSELNVNALELEDSALYLCASSGRGQLFFGSGTQLSVL.

This chain connects TRBV5-1 to TRBJ2-1; the D gene is possibly TRBD2 (6 bases). Germline CDR1 reads SGHRS; CDR2 reads YFSETQ. The CDR3 runs to 14 residues. Trimming shortened V by 7 bases and J by 2 bases, and 13 bases separated the two germline ends. The CDR3 nucleotides read TGCGCCAGCCTTAGCGGTAATCCCTACAATGAGCAGTTCTTC. It encodes CASLSGNPYNEQFF.

V and J are TRBV7-2 and TRBJ2-1, with TRBD2 identical over 10 bases. V lost 2 bases and J lost 14; bases outside the gene matches: 21. This CDR3 has 18 residues. Germline V gene sequence: CDR1 SGHTA, CDR2 FQGNSA. For the CDR3, the DNA is TGTGCCAGCAGCTTAACTTCCCAATCGAGCGGGAGGGTGGTAGGGGAGTTCTTC. Protein product: CASSLTSQSSGRVVGEFF.